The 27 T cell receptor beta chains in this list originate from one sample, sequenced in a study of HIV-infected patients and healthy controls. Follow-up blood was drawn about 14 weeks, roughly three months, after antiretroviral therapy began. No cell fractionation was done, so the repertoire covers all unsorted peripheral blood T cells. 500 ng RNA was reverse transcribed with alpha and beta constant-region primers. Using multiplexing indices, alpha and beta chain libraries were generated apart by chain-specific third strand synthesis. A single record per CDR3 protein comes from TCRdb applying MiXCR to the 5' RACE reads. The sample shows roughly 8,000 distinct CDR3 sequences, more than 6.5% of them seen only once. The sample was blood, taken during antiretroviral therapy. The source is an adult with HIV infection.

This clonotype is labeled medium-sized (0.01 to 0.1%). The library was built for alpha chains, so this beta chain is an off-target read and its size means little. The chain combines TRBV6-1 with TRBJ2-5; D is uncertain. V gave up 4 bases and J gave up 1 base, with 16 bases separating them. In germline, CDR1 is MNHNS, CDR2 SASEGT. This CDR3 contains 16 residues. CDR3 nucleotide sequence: TGTGCCAGCAGTGGCCCCTTTGGGTCCCTCCAAGAGACCCAGTACTTC. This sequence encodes CASSGPFGSLQETQYF.

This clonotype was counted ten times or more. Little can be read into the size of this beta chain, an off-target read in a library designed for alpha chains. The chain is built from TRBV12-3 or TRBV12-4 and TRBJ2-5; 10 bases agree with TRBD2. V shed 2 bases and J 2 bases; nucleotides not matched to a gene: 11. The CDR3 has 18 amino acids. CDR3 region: CASSLSVAGGINQETQYF. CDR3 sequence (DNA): TGTGCCAGCAGTTTATCGGTAGCGGGGGGCATAAATCAAGAGACCCAGTACTTC.

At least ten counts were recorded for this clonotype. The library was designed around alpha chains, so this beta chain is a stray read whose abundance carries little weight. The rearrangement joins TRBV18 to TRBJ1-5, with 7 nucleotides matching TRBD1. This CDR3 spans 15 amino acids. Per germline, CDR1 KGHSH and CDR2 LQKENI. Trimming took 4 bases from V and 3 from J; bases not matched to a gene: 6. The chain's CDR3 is CASSLGQSLNQPQHF. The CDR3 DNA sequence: TGTGCCAGCTCACTGGGACAGTCCCTCAATCAGCCCCAGCATTTT.

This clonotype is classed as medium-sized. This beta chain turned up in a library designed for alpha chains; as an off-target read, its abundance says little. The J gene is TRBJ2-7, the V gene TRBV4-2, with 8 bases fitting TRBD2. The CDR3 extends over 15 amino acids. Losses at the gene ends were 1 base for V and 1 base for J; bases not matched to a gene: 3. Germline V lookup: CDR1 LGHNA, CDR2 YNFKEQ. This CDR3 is CASSQVAGGSYEQYF. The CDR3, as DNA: TGTGCCAGCAGCCAAGTTGCGGGGGGTTCCTACGAGCAGTACTTC.

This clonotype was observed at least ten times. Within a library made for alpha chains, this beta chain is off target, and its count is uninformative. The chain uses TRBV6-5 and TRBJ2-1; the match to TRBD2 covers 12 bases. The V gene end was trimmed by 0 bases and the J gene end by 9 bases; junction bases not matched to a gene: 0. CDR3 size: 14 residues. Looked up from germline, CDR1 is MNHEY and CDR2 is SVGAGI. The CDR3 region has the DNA TGTGCCAGCAGTTACTCGACTAGCGGGAGTGAGCAGTTCTTC. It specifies CASSYSTSGSEQFF.

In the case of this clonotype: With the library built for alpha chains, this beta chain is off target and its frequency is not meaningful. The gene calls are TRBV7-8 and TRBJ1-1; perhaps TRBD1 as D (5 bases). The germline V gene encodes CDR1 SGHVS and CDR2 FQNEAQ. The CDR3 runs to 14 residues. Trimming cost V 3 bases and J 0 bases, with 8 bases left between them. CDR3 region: CASSFRQLNTEAFF. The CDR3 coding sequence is TGTGCCAGCAGCTTTAGACAGCTGAACACTGAAGCTTTCTTT.

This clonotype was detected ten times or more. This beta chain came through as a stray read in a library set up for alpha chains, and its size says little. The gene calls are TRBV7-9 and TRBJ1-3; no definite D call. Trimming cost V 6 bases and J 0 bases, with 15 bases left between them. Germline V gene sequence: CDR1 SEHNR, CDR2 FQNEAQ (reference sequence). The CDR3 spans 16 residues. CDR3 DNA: TGTGCCAGCAGGACCGGGATCCTTTCCTCTGGAAACACCATATATTTT. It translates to CASRTGILSSGNTIYF. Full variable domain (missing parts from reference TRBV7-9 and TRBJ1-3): DTGVSQNPRHKITKRGQNVTFRCDPISEHNRLYWYRQTLGQGPEFLTYFQNEAQLEKSRLLSDRFSAERPKGSFSTLEIQRTEQGDSAMYLCASRTGILSSGNTIYFGEGSWLTVV.

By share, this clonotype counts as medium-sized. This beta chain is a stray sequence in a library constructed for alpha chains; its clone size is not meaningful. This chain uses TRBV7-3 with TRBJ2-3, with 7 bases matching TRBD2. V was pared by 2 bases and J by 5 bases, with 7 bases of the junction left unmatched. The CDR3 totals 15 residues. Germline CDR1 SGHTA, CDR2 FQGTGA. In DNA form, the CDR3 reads TGTGCCAGCAGCTTAGTTGGGAGGGCCGGAGATACGCAGTATTTT. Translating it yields CASSLVGRAGDTQYF.

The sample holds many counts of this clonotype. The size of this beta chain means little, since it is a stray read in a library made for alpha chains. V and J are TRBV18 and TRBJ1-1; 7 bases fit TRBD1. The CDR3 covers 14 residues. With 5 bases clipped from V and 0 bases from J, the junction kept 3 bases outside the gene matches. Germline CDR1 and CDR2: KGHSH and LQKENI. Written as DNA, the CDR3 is TGTGCCAGCTCAACCGGGACAGTGAACACTGAAGCTTTCTTT. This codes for CASSTGTVNTEAFF.

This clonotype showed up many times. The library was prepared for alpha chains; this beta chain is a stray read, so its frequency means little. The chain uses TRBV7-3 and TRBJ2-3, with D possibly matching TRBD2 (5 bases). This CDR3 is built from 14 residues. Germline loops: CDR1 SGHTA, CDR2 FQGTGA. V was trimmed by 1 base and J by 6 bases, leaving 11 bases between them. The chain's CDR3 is CASSLNGIGDTQYF. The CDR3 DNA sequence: TGTGCCAGCAGCTTAAACGGGATAGGGGATACGCAGTATTTT. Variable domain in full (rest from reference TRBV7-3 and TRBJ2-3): GAGVSQTPSNKVTEKGKYVELRCDPISGHTALYWYRQSLGQGPEFLIYFQGTGAADDSGLPNDRFFAVRPEGSVSTLKIQRTERGDSAVYLCASSLNGIGDTQYFGPGTRLTVL.

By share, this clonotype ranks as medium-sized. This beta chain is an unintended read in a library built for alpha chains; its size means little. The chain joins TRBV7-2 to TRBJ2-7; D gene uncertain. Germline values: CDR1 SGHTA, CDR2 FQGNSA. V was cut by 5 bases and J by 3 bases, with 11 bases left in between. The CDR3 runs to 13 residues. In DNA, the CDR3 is TGTGCCAGCAGCCCGGGCCCAAACTACGAGCAGTACTTC. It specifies CASSPGPNYEQYF.

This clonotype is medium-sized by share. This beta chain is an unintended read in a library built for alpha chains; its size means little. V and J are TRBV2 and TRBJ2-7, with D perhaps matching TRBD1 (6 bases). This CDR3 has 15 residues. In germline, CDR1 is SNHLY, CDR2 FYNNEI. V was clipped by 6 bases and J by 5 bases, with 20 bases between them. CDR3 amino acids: CASRVGSQGNNEQYF. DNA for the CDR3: TGTGCCAGCAGGGTGGGCAGCCAGGGGAACAACGAGCAGTACTTC.

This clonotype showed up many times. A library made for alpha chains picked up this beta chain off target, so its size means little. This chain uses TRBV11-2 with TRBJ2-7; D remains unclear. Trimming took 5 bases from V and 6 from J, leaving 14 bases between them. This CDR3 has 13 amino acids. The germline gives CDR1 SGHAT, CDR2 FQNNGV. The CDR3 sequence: CASSLTAGGEQYF. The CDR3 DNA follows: TGTGCCAGCAGCCTGACGGCTGGCGGCGAGCAGTACTTC.

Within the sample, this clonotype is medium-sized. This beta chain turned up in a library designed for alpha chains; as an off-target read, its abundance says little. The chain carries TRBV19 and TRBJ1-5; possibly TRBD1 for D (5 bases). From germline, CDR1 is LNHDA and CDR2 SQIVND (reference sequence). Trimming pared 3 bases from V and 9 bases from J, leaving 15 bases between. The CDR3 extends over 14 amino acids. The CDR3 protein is CASSMTDRIRPQHF. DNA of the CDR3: TGTGCCAGTAGTATGACAGACCGAATCCGGCCCCAGCATTTT.

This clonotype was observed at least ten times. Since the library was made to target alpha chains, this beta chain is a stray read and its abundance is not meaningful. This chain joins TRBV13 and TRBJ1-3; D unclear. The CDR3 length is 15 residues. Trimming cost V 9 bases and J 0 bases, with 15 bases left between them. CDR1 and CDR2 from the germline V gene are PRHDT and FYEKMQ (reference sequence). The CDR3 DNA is TGTGCCAGTGGGATGTTGCCAAGCTCTGGAAACACCATATATTTT. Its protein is CASGMLPSSGNTIYF.

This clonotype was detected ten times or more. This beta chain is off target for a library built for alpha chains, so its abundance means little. CDR3: CASSLDPGWGYEQYF. CDR3 in DNA: TGTGCCAGCAGCTTAGATCCAGGTTGGGGCTACGAGCAGTACTTC. The chain employs TRBV11-2 and TRBJ2-7; D remains unclear. Deletions cut 0 bases from V and 3 bases from J, with 12 bases between. The CDR3 is 15 amino acids. Germline CDR1 reads SGHAT; CDR2 reads FQNNGV.

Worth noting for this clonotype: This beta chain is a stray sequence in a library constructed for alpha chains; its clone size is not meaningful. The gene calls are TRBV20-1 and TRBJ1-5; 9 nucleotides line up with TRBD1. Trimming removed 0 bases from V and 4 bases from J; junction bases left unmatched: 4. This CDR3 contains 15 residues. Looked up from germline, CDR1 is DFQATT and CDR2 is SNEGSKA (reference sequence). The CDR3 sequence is CSARDEDRGNQPQHF. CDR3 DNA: TGCAGTGCTAGAGATGAGGACAGGGGTAATCAGCCCCAGCATTTT.

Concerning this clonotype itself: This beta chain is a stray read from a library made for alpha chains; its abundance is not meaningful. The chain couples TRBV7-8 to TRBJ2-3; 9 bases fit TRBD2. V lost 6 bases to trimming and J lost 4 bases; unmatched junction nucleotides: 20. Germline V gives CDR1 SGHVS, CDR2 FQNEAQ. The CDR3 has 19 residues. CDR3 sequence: CASSHPAGGPSGNPDTQYF. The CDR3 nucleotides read TGTGCCAGCAGTCACCCCGCGGGGGGGCCAAGTGGGAACCCAGATACGCAGTATTTT.

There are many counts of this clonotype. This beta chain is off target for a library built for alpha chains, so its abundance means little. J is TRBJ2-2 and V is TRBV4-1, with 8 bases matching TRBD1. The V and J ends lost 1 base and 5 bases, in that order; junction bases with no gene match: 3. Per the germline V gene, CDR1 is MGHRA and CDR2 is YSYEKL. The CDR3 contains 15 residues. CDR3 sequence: CASSQVDRETGELFF. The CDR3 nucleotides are TGCGCCAGCAGCCAAGTGGACAGGGAAACCGGGGAGCTGTTTTTT.

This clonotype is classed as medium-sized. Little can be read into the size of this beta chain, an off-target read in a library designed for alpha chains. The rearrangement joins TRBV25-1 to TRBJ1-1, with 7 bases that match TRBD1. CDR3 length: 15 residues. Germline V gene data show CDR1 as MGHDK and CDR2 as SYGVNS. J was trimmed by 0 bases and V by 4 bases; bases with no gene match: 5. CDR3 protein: CASSVYRGVNTEAFF. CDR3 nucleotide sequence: TGTGCCAGCAGTGTCTACAGGGGCGTGAACACTGAAGCTTTCTTT.

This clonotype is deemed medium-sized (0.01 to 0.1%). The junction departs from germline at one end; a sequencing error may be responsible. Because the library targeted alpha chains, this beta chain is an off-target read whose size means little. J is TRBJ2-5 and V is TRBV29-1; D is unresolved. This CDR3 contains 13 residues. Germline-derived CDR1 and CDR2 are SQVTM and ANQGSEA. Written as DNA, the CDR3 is TGCAGCGCGTTTTGGGCGCCCCAACAGACCCAGTACTTC. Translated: CSAFWAPQQTQYF.

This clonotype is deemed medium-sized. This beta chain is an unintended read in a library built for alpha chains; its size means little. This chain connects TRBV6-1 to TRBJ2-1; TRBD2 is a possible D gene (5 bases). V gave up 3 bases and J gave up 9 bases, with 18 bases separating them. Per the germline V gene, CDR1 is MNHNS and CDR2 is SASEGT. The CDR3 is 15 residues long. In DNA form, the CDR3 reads TGTGCCAGCAGTGATGGCGCGGGTTTTGTGGGTGAGCAGTTCTTC. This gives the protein CASSDGAGFVGEQFF.

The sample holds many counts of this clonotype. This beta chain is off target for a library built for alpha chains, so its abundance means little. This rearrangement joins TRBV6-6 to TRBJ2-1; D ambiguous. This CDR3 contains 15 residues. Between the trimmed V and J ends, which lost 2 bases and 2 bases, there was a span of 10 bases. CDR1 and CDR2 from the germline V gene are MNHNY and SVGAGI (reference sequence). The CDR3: CASSYGQAPYNEQFF. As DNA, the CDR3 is TGTGCCAGCAGTTACGGGCAAGCCCCCTACAATGAGCAGTTCTTC.

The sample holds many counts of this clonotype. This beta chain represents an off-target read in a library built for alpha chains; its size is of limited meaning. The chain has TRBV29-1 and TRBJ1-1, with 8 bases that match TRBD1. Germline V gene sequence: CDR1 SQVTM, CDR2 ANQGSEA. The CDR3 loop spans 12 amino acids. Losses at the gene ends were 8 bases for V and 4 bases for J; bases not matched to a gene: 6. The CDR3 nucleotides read TGCAGCTTTTGGGACAGGCTCACTGAAGCTTTCTTT. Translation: CSFWDRLTEAFF.

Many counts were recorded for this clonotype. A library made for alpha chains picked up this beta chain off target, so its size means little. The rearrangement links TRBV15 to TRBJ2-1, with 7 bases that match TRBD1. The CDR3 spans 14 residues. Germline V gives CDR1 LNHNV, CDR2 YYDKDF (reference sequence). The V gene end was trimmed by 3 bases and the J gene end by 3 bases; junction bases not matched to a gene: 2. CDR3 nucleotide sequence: TGTGCCACCAGCAGCTGGACAGGCTACAATGAGCAGTTCTTC. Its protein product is CATSSWTGYNEQFF.

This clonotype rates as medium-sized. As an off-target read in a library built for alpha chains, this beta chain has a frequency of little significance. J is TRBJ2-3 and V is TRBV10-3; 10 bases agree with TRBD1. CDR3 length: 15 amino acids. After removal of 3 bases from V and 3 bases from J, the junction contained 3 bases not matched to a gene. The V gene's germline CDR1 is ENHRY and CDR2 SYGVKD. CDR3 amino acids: CAISEGDRGTDTQYF. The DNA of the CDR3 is TGTGCCATCAGTGAAGGGGACAGGGGAACAGATACGCAGTATTTT.

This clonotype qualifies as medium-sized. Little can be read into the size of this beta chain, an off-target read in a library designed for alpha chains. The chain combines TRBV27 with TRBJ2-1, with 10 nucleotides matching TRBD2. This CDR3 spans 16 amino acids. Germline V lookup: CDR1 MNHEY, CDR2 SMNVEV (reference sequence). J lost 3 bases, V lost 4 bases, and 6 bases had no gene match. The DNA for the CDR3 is TGTGCCAGCAGTTCCTCCGGGACTAGCGTCTACAATGAGCAGTTCTTC. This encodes CASSSSGTSVYNEQFF.